The clone carrying this T cell receptor beta chain was found a few times. This specimen belongs to a study of T cell responses to AZD1222 COVID-19 vaccine. Sequenced by immunoSEQ multiplex PCR; TCRdb stores in-frame clones only, minus some. The sample includes 160,000 or so clones, 85% to 90% of them seen just once. The V gene's germline CDR1 is LGHNA and CDR2 YSLEER. CDR3 length: 16 residues. Trimming removed 0 bases from V and 1 base from J, with 12 bases in between. The sequence was obtained from an adult who received the MenACWY meningococcal vaccine as a control. The J gene is TRBJ1-1, the V gene TRBV4-3, with D hard to call. The specimen was peripheral blood, collected 28 days after the second dose of the MenACWY control vaccine. Here the CDR3 reads CASSQDSSGGNTEAFF. Written as DNA, the CDR3 is TGCGCCAGCAGCCAAGACTCATCCGGAGGGAACACTGAAGCTTTCTTT.